This T cell receptor (beta chain) was identified in a study of cytomegalovirus exposure and HLA in healthy donors. The germline V gene encodes CDR1 SEHNR and CDR2 FQNEAQ (reference sequence). The CDR3 totals 17 residues. The V and J ends lost 5 bases and 5 bases, in that order; junction bases with no gene match: 11. General observations from the study: Across donors, most TCRs were seen rarely, yet some public ones were widespread. In an earlier analysis, about 87% or about 30%: the productive usage of most TCR beta V segments. Common viral pathogens seemed to be connected with several of the most significant clusters, according to a later analysis.

Primers for the PCR totalled 60 Vbeta and 13 Jbeta. Data came from immunoSEQ multiplex PCR; TCRdb stores just in-frame clones and leaves some out. There are around 300,000 clones in the sample; around 90% occur only once, and about 2% lies in the top ten. As regards this clone: Its antigen is unidentified.

The sample consisted of PBMCs. The chain links TRBV7-9 to TRBJ1-5, with 11 nucleotides matching TRBD1. The sequence derives from a woman between 18 and 30 years old in good health and CMV-seronegative. The CDR3 DNA reads as TGTGCCAGCAGCCCTGGGACAGGGGGTCTTTTTTATCAGCCCCAGCATTTT. It translates to CASSPGTGGLFYQPQHF.